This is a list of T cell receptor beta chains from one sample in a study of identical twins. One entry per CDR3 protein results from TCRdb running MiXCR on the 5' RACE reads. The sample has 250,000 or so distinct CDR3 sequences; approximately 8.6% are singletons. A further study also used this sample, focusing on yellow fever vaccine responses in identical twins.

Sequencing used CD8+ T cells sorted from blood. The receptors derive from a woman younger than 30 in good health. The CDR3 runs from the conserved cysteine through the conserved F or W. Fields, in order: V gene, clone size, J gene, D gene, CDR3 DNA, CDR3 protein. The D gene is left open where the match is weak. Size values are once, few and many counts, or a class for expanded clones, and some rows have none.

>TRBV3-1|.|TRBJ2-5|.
TGTGCCAGCAGCCAGAATCAAGAGACCCAGTACTTC
CASSQNQETQYF
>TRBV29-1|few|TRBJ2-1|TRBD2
TGCAGCGTCGAAGGACTAGCGGGGTCCTACAATGAGCAGTTCTTC
CSVEGLAGSYNEQFF
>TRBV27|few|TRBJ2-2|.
TGTGCCAGCAGACCCGGGCCCATCACCGGGGAGCTGTTTTTT
CASRPGPITGELFF
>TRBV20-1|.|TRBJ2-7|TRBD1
TGCAGTAAGCAGAGGTGGGACAGCATCTACGAGCAGTACTTC
CSKQRWDSIYEQYF
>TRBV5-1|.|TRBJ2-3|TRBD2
TGCGCCAGCAGCGCCACTAGCGGGGGGGCCACAGATACGCAGTATTTT
CASSATSGGATDTQYF
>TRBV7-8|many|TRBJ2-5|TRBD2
TGTGCCAGCAGCGCACATCTAGCGGGGGGTGTGGAGACCCAGTACTTC
CASSAHLAGGVETQYF
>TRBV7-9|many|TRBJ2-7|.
TGTGCCAGCAGCCCCATCCGGGACACCTCCTACGAGCAGTACTTC
CASSPIRDTSYEQYF
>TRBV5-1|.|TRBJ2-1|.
TGCGCCAGCAGCTTGGAGGGGGAAGGGCGGGAGCACATTGAGCAGTTCTTC
CASSLEGEGREHIEQFF
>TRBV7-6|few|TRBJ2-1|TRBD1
TGTGCCAGCAGTTCGCCGGGACAGGGGGTAAATGAGCAGTTCTTC
CASSSPGQGVNEQFF
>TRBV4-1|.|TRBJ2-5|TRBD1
TGCGCCAGCAGCCAAGCGCGGGACAGGATGAAGGAGACCCAGTACTTC
CASSQARDRMKETQYF
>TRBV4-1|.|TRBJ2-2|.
TGCGCCAGCAACGGATGGTCCACCGGGGAGCTGTTTTTT
CASNGWSTGELFF
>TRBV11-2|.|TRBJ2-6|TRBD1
TGTGCCAGCAGCCATACAGGGGGCTCTGGGGCCAACGTCCTGACTTTC
CASSHTGGSGANVLTF
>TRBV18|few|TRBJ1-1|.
TGTGCCAGCTCACCAAGCACGGAGGACTACACTGAAGCTTTCTTT
CASSPSTEDYTEAFF
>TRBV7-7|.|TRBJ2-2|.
TGTGCTAGCAGCCGTCGGGGTGGCGGGGAGCTGTTTTTT
CASSRRGGGELFF
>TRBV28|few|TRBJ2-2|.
TGTGCCAGCAGTTTTAGGGTAGGAACCGGGGAGCTGTTTTTT
CASSFRVGTGELFF
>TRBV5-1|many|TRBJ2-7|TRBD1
TGCGCCAGGCCCCCGGGACAGGGTTTTAGGGAGCCCTCTTACGAGCAGTACTTC
CARPPGQGFREPSYEQYF
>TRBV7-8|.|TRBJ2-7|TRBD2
TGTGCCAGCAGCTTAGATAGCGGGACCTCCTACGAGCAGTACTTC
CASSLDSGTSYEQYF
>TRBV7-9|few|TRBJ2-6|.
TGTGCCAGCAGCTCCTACCTAGGGGGCTCTGGGGCCAACGTCCTGACTTTC
CASSSYLGGSGANVLTF
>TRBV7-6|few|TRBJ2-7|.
TGTGCCAGCAGCTTAGAGGCGAGGGGCAACGAGCAGTACTTC
CASSLEARGNEQYF
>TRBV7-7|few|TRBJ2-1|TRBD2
TGTGCTAGCAGCCCGTGGGGTAGCGGGGGGGCCGGCCCTCTACGCAATGAGCAGTTCTTC
CASSPWGSGGAGPLRNEQFF
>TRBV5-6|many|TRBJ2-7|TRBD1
TGTGCCAGCAGCTTCTCCGGGACAGCCTCCTACGAGCAGTACTTC
CASSFSGTASYEQYF
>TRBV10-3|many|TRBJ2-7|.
TGTGCCATCAGTGACCACAGTGGCACCTACGAGCAGTACTTC
CAISDHSGTYEQYF
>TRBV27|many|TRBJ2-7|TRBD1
TGTGCCAGCAGTGCGACAGGGGATAACGAGCAGTACTTC
CASSATGDNEQYF
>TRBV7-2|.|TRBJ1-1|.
TGTGCCAGCAGCTTAGGAGTTGGGAACACTGAAGCTTTCTTT
CASSLGVGNTEAFF
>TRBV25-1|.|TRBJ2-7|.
TGTGCCAGCAGTTTAACCGTCGGGGAGCAGTACTTC
CASSLTVGEQYF
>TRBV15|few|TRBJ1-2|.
TGTGCCACCAGCAGAGACCTGACAGCAGTCGCTAACTATGGCTACACCTTC
CATSRDLTAVANYGYTF
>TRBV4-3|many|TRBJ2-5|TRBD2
TGCGCCAGCAGCCAAGAAACCGCAGGACTAGCGGGAGCGGAGGAAGAGACCCAGTACTTC
CASSQETAGLAGAEEETQYF
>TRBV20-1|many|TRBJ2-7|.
TGCAGTGCTAGAGAGGAGGGGACAGCTCTATACGAGCAGTACTTC
CSAREEGTALYEQYF